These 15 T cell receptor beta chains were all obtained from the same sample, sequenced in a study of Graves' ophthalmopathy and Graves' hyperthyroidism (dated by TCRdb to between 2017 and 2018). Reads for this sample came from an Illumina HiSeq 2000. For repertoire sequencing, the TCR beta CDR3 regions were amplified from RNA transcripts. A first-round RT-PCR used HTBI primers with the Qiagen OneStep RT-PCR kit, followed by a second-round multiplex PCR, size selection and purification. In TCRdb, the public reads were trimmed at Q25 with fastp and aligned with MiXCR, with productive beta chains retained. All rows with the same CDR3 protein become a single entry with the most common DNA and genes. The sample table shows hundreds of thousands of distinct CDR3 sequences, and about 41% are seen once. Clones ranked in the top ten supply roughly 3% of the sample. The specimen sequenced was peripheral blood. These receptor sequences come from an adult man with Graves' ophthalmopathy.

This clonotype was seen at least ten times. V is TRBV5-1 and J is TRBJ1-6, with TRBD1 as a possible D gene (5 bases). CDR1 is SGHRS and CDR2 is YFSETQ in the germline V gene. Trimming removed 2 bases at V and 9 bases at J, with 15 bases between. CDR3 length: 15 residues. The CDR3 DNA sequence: TGCGCCAGCAGCTTCAACCCCGGGGACGGTTCACCCCTCCACTTT. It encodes CASSFNPGDGSPLHF.

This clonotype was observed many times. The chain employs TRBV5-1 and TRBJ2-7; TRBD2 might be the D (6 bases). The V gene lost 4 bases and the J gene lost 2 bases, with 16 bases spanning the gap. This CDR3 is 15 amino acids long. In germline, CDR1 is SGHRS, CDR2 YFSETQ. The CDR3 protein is CASSSLSGLAYEQYF. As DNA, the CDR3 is TGCGCCAGCAGCAGCCTAAGCGGGTTGGCCTACGAGCAGTACTTC. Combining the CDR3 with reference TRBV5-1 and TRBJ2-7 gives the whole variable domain KAGVTQTPRYLIKTRGQQVTLSCSPISGHRSVSWYQQTPGQGLQFLFEYFSETQRNKGNFPGRFSGRQFSNSRSEMNVSTLELGDSALYLCASSSLSGLAYEQYFGPGTRLTVT.

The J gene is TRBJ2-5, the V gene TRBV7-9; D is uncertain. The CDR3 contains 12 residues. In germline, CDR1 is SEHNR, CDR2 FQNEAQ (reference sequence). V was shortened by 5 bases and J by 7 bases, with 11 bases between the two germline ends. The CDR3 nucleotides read TGTGCCAGCAGCACGAGACCGGGGACCCAGTACTTC. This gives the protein CASSTRPGTQYF.

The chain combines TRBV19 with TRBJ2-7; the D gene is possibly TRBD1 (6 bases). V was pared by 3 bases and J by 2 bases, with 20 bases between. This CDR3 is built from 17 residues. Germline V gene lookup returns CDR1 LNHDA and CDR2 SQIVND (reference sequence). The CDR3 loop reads CASSITGFSTPAYEQYF. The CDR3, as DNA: TGTGCCAGTAGTATTACAGGGTTCTCGACCCCGGCCTACGAGCAGTACTTC. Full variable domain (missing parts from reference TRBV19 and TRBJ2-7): DGGITQSPKYLFRKEGQNVTLSCEQNLNHDAMYWYRQDPGQGLRLIYYSQIVNDFQKGDIAEGYSVSREKKESFPLTVTSAQKNPTAFYLCASSITGFSTPAYEQYFGPGTRLTVT.

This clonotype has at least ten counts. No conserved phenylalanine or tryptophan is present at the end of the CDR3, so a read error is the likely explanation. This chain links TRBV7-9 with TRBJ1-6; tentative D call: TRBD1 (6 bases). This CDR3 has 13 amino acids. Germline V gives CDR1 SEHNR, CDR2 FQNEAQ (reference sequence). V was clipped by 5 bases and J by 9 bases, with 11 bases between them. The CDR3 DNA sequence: TGTGCCAGCAGCCCAGGGGAGAGTTCACCCCTCCACTTA. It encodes CASSPGESSPLHL.

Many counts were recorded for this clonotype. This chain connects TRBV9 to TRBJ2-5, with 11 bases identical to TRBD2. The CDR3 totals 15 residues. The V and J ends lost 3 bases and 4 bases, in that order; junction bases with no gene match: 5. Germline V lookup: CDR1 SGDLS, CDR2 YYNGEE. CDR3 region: CASSDVAGGRETQYF. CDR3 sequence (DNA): TGTGCCAGCAGCGATGTAGCGGGAGGGCGAGAGACCCAGTACTTC.

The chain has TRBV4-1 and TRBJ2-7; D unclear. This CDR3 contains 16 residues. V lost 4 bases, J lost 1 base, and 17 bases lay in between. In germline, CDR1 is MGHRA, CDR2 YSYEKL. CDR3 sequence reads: CASSRIPGPGSYEQYF. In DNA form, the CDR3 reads TGCGCCAGCAGCCGAATACCGGGCCCCGGGTCCTACGAGCAGTACTTC.

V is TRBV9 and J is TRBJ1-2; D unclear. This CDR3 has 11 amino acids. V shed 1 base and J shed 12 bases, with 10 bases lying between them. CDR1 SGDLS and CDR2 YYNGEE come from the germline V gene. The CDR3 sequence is CASSVSGGNTF. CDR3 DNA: TGTGCCAGCAGCGTATCAGGAGGGAACACCTTC.

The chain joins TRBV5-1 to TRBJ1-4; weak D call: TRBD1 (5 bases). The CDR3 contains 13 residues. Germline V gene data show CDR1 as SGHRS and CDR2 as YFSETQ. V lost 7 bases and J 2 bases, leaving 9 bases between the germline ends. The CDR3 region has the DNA TGCGCCAGCTGCCGGGACACTAATGAAAAACTGTTTTTT. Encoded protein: CASCRDTNEKLFF.

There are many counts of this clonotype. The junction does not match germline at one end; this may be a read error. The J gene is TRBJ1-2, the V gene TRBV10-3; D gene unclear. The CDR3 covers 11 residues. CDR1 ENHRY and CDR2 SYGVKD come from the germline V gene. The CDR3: CASSEVHGYTF. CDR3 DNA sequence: TGTGCCAGCAGTGAAGTTCATGGCTACACCTTC.

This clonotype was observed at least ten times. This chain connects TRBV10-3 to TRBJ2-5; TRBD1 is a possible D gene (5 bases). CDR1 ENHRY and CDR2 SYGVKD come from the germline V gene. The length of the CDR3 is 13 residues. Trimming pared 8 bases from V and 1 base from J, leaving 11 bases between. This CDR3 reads CAIQPRGQETQYF. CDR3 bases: TGTGCCATCCAACCAAGGGGCCAAGAGACCCAGTACTTC.

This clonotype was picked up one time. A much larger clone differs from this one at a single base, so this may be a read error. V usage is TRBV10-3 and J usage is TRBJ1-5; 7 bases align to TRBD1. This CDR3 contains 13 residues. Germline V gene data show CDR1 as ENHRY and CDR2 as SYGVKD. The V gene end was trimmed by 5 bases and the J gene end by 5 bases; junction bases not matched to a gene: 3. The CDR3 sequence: CAISYGQDQPQHF. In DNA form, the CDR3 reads TGTGCCATCAGTTACGGACAGGATCAGCCCCAGCATTTT.

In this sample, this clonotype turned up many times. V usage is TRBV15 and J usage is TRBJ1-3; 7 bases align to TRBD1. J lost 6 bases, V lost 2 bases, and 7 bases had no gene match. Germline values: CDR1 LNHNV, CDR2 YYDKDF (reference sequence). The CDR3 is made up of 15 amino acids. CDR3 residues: CATSRYGQALNTIYF. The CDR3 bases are TGTGCCACCAGCAGATATGGACAGGCCTTAAACACCATATATTTT.

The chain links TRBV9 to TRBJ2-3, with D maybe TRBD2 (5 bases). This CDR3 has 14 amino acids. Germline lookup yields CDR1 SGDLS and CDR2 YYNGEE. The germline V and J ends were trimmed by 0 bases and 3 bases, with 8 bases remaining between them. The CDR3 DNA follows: TGTGCCAGCAGCGTAGCCGGGGAAACAGATACGCAGTATTTT. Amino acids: CASSVAGETDTQYF.

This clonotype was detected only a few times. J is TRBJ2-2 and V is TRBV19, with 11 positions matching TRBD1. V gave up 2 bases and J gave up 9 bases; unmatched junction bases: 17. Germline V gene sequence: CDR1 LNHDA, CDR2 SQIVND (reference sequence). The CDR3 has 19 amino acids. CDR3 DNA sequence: TGTGCCAGTAGTATACGGTTATTCTGGGGACAGGGGGACTCTCGGGAGCTGTTTTTT. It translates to CASSIRLFWGQGDSRELFF. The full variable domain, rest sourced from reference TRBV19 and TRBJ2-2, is DGGITQSPKYLFRKEGQNVTLSCEQNLNHDAMYWYRQDPGQGLRLIYYSQIVNDFQKGDIAEGYSVSREKKESFPLTVTSAQKNPTAFYLCASSIRLFWGQGDSRELFFGEGSRLTVL.